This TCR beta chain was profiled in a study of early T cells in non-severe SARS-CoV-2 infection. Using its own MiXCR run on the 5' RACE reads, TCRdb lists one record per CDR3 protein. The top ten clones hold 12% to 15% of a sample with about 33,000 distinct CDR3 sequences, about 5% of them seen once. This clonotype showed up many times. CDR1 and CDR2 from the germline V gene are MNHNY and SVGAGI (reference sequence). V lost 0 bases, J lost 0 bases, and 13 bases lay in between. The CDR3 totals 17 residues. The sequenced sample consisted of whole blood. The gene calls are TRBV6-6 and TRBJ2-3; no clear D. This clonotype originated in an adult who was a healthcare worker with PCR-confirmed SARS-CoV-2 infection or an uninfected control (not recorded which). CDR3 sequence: CASSYSNGPRSTDTQYF. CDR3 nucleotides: TGTGCCAGCAGTTACTCGAACGGGCCCAGGAGCACAGATACGCAGTATTTT.